The rows below give T cell receptor beta chains drawn from one sample of a study of control samples from healthy donors and cancer patients. Using immunoSEQ multiplex PCR, the repertoire was profiled, and TCRdb retains in-frame clones only, with some absent. The sample holds around 120,000 clones, roughly 94% seen once. The sample was blood. Receptors were obtained from a young man in good health. CDR3s include the opening cysteine and the closing phenylalanine or tryptophan. D genes are given only for firm matches. Clone size is stated in some rows and not others, as once, few, many or a class when expanded.

clone_size j_call v_call d_call cdr3_nt cdr3_aa
once TRBJ1-6 TRBV7-2 TRBD1 TGTGCCAGCAGCTTACAGGGGGCCTATAATTCACCCCTCCACTTT CASSLQGAYNSPLHF
NA TRBJ1-1 TRBV3-1/TRBV3-2 NA TGTGCCAGCAGCCCGAAGAGTTGGTATATGAACACTGAAGCTTTCTTT CASSPKSWYMNTEAFF
NA TRBJ2-4 TRBV9 NA TGTGCCAGCGAGGGTCAGTCACCGACAGTCAGCGGCGGCGGACCGTTTCTAGCCAAAAACATTCAGTACTTC CASEGQSPTVSGGGPFLAKNIQYF
NA TRBJ2-3 TRBV20-1 TRBD2 TGCAGTGCTAGTCCGGGGGGGCGCTCAGATACGCAGTATTTT CSASPGGRSDTQYF
NA TRBJ2-6 TRBV27 TRBD1 TGTGCCAGCAGTCACGGGACAGGGTTCGGGGCCAACGTCCTGACTTTC CASSHGTGFGANVLTF
once TRBJ2-1 TRBV2 NA TGTGCCAGCAGTGAGGGGATTGAGCAGTTCTTC CASSEGIEQFF
NA TRBJ2-5 TRBV9 NA TGTGCCAGCAGCCCTGGATCCCGGGAGACCCAGTACTTC CASSPGSRETQYF
NA TRBJ1-1 TRBV13 NA TGTGCCAGCAGCTTACCAGCTGAGGGCACTGAAGCTTTCTTT CASSLPAEGTEAFF
NA TRBJ2-3 TRBV6-1 NA TGTGCCAGCAGTGATATCAGGGTGGGAACAGATACGCAGTATTTT CASSDIRVGTDTQYF
NA TRBJ2-3 TRBV27 NA TGTGCCAGCAGCCGAATGATCATTTCAGATACGCAGTATTTT CASSRMIISDTQYF
NA TRBJ2-7 TRBV28 TRBD1 TGTGCCAGCAGGGCGGGACAGGGGATCTCCTACGAGCAGTACTTC CASRAGQGISYEQYF
once TRBJ2-3 TRBV7-9 NA TGTGCCACCGACCCTCGCACAGATACGCAGTATTTT CATDPRTDTQYF
NA TRBJ1-3 TRBV15 NA TGTGCCACCAGCAGAGACAGGGCTGGAAACACCATATATTTT CATSRDRAGNTIYF
NA TRBJ1-5 TRBV27 TRBD1 TGTGCCAGCAGTTTTTCGGGACAGGGCGGGCAGCCCCAGCATTTT CASSFSGQGGQPQHF
NA TRBJ2-2 TRBV4-3 NA TGCGCCAGCAGCCCTGGGAGAGGGCGCCCCGGGGAGCTGTTTTTT CASSPGRGRPGELFF
NA TRBJ1-5 TRBV6-2/TRBV6-3 NA TGTGCCAGCAGTCAGACAAGACGCGGGAATCAGCCCCAGCATTTT CASSQTRRGNQPQHF
NA TRBJ2-1 TRBV9 TRBD2 TGTGCCAGCAGCGGAGCCCGTAGCGGGGGCCCCCTCAATGAGCAGTTCTTC CASSGARSGGPLNEQFF
NA TRBJ2-3 TRBV7-3 NA TGTGCCAGCAGCCGCGGGATGCAGCAGTATTTT CASSRGMQQYF
NA TRBJ2-3 TRBV6-2/TRBV6-3 NA TGTGCCAGCAGCTCGGGGGCCACAGATACGCAGTATTTT CASSSGATDTQYF
once TRBJ2-1 TRBV9 NA TGTGCCAGCAGCCACGGAGGGTCGAGCTCCTACAATGAGCAGTTCTTC CASSHGGSSSYNEQFF
once TRBJ2-2 TRBV19 TRBD2 TGTGCCAGTATAGCGGGCCGAGGCACCGGGGAGCTGTTTTTT CASIAGRGTGELFF
NA TRBJ2-5 TRBV7-9 NA TGTGCCAGCAGCTTCGAGGGGGAAGAGACCCAGTACTTC CASSFEGEETQYF
NA TRBJ2-7 TRBV6-5 TRBD2 TGTGCCAGCAGTTTCCCGACCAGCGGGGGGACCTACGAGCAGTACTTC CASSFPTSGGTYEQYF
once TRBJ1-2 TRBV28 NA TGTGCCAGCAGTTTGCCAGGGGATAACTATGGCTACACCTTC CASSLPGDNYGYTF
NA TRBJ1-6 TRBV7-9 NA TGTGCCAGCAGCTTGGGAGACAGTAATTCACCCCTCCACTTT CASSLGDSNSPLHF
NA TRBJ1-6 TRBV27 TRBD1 TGTGCCACCAGGGACAGTTATAATTCACCCCTCCACTTT CATRDSYNSPLHF
NA TRBJ2-5 TRBV19 TRBD1 TGTGCCAGTAGCTATACCCCGGGACAGGGCGAGACCCAGTACTTC CASSYTPGQGETQYF
NA TRBJ2-3 TRBV5-6 NA TGTGCCAGCAGCGGACGGGGCACAGATACGCAGTATTTT CASSGRGTDTQYF
NA TRBJ2-3 TRBV3-1/TRBV3-2 TRBD2 TGTGCCAGCAGCCTGACTAGCGGGGGAGAGCAGTATTTT CASSLTSGGEQYF
NA TRBJ1-1 TRBV4-1 TRBD1 TGCGCCAGCAGCTCCCCGGGACAGAGCCCCGAAGCTTTCTTT CASSSPGQSPEAFF
NA TRBJ1-6 TRBV6-5 TRBD1 TGTGCCAGCGCCCTGGGACAGGGGAGGAATTCACCCCTCCACTTT CASALGQGRNSPLHF
NA TRBJ1-5 TRBV6-2/TRBV6-3 NA TGTGCCAGCAGTGAGGGGAGAGAGATCAATCAGCCCCAGCATTTT CASSEGREINQPQHF
NA TRBJ2-7 TRBV19 TRBD1 TGTGCCAGTAGTAAACAGGGGGACGAGCAGTACTTC CASSKQGDEQYF
NA TRBJ2-2 TRBV3-1/TRBV3-2 NA TGTGCCAGCAGCCATTGGGGGAATTCTAGAGCCCTGACCGGGGAGCTGTTTTTT CASSHWGNSRALTGELFF
NA TRBJ2-3 TRBV27 TRBD2 TGTGCCAGCAGTTCGATGGGGGGGACAGATACGCAGTATTTT CASSSMGGTDTQYF
NA TRBJ1-5 TRBV6-2/TRBV6-3 NA TGTGCCAGCAGTTACCTGAATAGCAATCAGCCCCAGCATTTT CASSYLNSNQPQHF
NA TRBJ2-7 TRBV7-9 NA TGTGCCAGCAGCTCTAGAATAGGGGGGCAATACGAGCAGTACTTC CASSSRIGGQYEQYF
once TRBJ2-5 TRBV5-4 NA TGTGCCAGCAGCTCGGGGATGGGACAAGAGACCCAGTACTTC CASSSGMGQETQYF
NA TRBJ1-2 TRBV10-3 TRBD1 TGTGCCATCAGGGGAGGACAGGCCTTACCGGACGTCTATGGCTACACCTTC CAIRGGQALPDVYGYTF
NA TRBJ1-6 TRBV6-6 NA TGTGCCAGCAGTCAAATACAGGGTGTCGGTTCACCCCTCCACTTT CASSQIQGVGSPLHF
NA TRBJ2-7 TRBV5-1 NA TGCGCCAGCAGCCGCACCCCTGAGCTTTCCGAGCAGTACTTC CASSRTPELSEQYF
NA TRBJ1-1 TRBV28 NA TGTGCCAGCAGTTACCTTGGGGCCCCCAGGGGCACTGAAGCTTTCTTT CASSYLGAPRGTEAFF
NA TRBJ1-6 TRBV4-3 NA TGCGCCAGCAGCCAAACGTTTCAGGGGTGGGATTCACGCCTCCACTTT CASSQTFQGWDSRLHF
NA TRBJ1-6 TRBV10-1 NA TGCGCCAGCAGTGAGAGTCTTTTAGGGGTGGACACGGATTATTATAATTCACCCCTCCACTTT CASSESLLGVDTDYYNSPLHF
NA TRBJ1-2 TRBV4-1 NA TGCGCCAGCAGCCAAGAGGCCAGGGGAGCGAACTATGGCTACACCTTC CASSQEARGANYGYTF
NA TRBJ2-7 TRBV2 NA TGTGCCAGCAGTGAGGGCTCCTACGAGCAGTACTTC CASSEGSYEQYF
NA TRBJ1-1 TRBV6-6 NA TGTGCCAGCAGTTACGCAGGGATGAACACTGAAGCTTTCTTT CASSYAGMNTEAFF
NA TRBJ2-2 TRBV6-4 NA TGTGCCAGCAGTGCTGCAGGGTCCACCGGGGAGCTGTTTTTT CASSAAGSTGELFF